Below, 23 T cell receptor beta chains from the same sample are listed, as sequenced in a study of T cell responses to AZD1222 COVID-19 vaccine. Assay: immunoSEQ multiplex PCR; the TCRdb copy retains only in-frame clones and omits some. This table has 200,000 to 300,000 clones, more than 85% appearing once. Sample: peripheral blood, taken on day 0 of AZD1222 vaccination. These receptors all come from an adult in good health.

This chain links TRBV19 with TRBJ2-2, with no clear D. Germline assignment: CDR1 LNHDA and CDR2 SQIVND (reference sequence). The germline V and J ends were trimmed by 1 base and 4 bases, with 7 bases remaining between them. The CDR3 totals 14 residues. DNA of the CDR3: TGTGCCAGTAGTATAGGAATCGCCACCGGGGAGCTGTTTTTT. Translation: CASSIGIATGELFF.

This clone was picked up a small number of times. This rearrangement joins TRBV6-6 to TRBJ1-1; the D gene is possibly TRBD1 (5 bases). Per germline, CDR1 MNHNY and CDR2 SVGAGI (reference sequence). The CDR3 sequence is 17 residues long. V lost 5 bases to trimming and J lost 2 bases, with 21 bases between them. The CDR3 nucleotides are TGTGCCAGCAGTCTACCCGGGGGAGGGGCGATTAACACTGAAGCTTTCTTT. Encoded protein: CASSLPGGGAINTEAFF.

CDR3 nucleotide sequence: TGTGCCAGCAGCTTGAGCGGTAATTCACCCCTCCACTTT. Protein sequence: CASSLSGNSPLHF. The chain joins TRBV5-6 to TRBJ1-6; no clear D. This CDR3 has 13 amino acids. The germline gives CDR1 SGHDT, CDR2 YYEEEE. Trimming shortened V by 1 base and J by 6 bases, and 5 bases separated the two germline ends.

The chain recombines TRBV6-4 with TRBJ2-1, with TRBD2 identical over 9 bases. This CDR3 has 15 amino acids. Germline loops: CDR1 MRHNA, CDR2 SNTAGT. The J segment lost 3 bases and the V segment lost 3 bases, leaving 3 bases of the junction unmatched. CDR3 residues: CASSELAGDYNEQFF. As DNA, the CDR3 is TGTGCCAGCAGTGAACTAGCGGGCGACTACAATGAGCAGTTCTTC.

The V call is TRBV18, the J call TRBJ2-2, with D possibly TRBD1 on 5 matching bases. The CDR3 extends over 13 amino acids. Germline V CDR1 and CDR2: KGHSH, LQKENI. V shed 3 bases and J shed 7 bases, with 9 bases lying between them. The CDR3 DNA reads TGTGCCAGCTCACCGGACACCCTCGGGGAGCTGTTTTTT. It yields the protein CASSPDTLGELFF.

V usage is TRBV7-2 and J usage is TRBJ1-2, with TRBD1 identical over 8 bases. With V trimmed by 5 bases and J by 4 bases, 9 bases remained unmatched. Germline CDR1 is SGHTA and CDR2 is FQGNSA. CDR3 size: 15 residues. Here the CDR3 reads CASSPDRQGPYGYTF. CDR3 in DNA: TGTGCCAGCAGCCCCGACCGACAGGGGCCCTATGGCTACACCTTC.

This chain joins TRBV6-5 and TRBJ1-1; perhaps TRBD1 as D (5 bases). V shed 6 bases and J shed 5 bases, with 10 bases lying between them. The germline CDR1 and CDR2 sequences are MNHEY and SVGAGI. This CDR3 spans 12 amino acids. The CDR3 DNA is TGTGCCAGCAGGAGGGGAAGGACTGAAGCTTTCTTT. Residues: CASRRGRTEAFF.

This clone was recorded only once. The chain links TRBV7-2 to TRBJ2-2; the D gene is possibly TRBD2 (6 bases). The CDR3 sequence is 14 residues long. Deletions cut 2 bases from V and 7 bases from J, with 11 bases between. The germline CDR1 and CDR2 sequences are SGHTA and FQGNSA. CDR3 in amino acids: CASSLTGTYGELFF. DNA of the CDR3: TGTGCCAGCAGCTTAACCGGGACTTACGGGGAGCTGTTTTTT.

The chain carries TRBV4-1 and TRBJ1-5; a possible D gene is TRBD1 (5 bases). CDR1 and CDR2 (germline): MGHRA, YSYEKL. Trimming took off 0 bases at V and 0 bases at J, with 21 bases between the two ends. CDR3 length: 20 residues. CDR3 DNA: TGCGCCAGCAGCCAAGATCTCGGGGTGGGGCTAGGGTATAGCAATCAGCCCCAGCATTTT. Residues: CASSQDLGVGLGYSNQPQHF.

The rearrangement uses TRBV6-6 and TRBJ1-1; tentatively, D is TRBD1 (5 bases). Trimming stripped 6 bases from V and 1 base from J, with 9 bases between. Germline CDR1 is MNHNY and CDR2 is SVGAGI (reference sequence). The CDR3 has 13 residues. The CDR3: CASRGVGNTEAFF. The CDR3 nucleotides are TGTGCCAGCAGGGGGGTGGGGAACACTGAAGCTTTCTTT.

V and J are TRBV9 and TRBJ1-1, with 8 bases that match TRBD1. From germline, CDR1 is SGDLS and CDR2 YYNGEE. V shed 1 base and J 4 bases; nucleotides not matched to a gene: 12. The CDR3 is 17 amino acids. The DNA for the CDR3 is TGTGCCAGCAGCGTATCTTCAGGGGGCTGGAGTGGCACTGAAGCTTTCTTT. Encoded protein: CASSVSSGGWSGTEAFF.

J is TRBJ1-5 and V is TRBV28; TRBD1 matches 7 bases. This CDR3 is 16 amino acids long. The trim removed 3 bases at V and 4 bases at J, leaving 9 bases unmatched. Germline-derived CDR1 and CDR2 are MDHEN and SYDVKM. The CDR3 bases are TGTGCCAGCAGTTTTAACAGGGGAGTCCCTAATCAGCCCCAGCATTTT. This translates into CASSFNRGVPNQPQHF.

DNA of the CDR3: TGTGCCAGCAGCCGCGTTGGGCAGCCCCAGCATTTT. Residues: CASSRVGQPQHF. V is TRBV7-2 and J is TRBJ1-5, with D uncertain. The CDR3 length is 12 residues. Trimming took 5 bases from V and 7 from J, leaving 9 bases between them. Germline assignment: CDR1 SGHTA and CDR2 FQGNSA.

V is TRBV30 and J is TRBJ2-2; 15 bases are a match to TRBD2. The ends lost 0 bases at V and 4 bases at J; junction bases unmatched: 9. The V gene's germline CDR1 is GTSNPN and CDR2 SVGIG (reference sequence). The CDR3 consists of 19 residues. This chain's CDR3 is CAWSVLGLAGGPSTGELFF. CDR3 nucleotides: TGTGCCTGGAGTGTCCTGGGACTAGCGGGAGGCCCTTCCACCGGGGAGCTGTTTTTT.

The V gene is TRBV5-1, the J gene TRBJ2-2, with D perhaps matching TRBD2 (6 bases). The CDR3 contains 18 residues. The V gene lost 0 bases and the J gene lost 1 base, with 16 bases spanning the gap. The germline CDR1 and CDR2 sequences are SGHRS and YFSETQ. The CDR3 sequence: CASSLGAPGGMNTGELFF. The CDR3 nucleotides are TGCGCCAGCAGCTTGGGGGCCCCCGGCGGGATGAACACCGGGGAGCTGTTTTTT.

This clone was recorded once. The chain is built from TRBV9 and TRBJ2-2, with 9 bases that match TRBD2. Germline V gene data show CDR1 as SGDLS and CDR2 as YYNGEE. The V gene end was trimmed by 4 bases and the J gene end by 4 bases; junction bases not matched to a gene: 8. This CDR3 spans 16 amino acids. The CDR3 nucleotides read TGTGCCAGCAGCCTAGATAGCGGGAGAGTCACCGGGGAGCTGTTTTTT. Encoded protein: CASSLDSGRVTGELFF. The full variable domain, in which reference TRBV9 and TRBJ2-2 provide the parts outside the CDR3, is DSGVTQTPKHLITATGQRVTLRCSPRSGDLSVYWYQQSLDQGLQFLIQYYNGEERAKGNILERFSAQQFPDLHSELNLSSLELGDSALYFCASSLDSGRVTGELFFGEGSRLTVL.

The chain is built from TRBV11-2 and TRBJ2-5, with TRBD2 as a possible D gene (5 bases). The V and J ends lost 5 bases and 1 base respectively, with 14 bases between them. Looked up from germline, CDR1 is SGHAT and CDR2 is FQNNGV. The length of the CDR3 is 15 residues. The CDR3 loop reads CASSLRIGGQETQYF. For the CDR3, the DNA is TGTGCCAGCAGCCTAAGGATCGGAGGCCAAGAGACCCAGTACTTC. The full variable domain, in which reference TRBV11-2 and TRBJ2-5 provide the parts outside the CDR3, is EAGVAQSPRYKIIEKRQSVAFWCNPISGHATLYWYQQILGQGPKLLIQFQNNGVVDDSQLPKDRFSAERLKGVDSTLKIQPAKLEDSAVYLCASSLRIGGQETQYFGPGTRLLVL.

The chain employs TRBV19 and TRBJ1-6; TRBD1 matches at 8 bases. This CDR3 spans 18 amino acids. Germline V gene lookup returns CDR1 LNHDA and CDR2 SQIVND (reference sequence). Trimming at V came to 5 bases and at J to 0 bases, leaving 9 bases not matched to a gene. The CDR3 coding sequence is TGTGCCAGTAGTCTAATGGGACAGGAAAGCTCCTATAATTCACCCCTCCACTTT. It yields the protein CASSLMGQESSYNSPLHF. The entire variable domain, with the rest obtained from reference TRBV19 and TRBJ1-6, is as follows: DGGITQSPKYLFRKEGQNVTLSCEQNLNHDAMYWYRQDPGQGLRLIYYSQIVNDFQKGDIAEGYSVSREKKESFPLTVTSAQKNPTAFYLCASSLMGQESSYNSPLHFGNGTRLTVT.

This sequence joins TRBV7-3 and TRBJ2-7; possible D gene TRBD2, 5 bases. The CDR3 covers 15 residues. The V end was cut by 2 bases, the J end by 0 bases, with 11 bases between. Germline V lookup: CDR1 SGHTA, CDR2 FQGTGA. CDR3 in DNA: TGTGCCAGCAGCTTAGGAGCGGAGCTCTCCTACGAGCAGTACTTC. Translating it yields CASSLGAELSYEQYF. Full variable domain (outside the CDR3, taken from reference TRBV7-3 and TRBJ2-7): GAGVSQTPSNKVTEKGKYVELRCDPISGHTALYWYRQSLGQGPEFLIYFQGTGAADDSGLPNDRFFAVRPEGSVSTLKIQRTERGDSAVYLCASSLGAELSYEQYFGPGTRLTVT.

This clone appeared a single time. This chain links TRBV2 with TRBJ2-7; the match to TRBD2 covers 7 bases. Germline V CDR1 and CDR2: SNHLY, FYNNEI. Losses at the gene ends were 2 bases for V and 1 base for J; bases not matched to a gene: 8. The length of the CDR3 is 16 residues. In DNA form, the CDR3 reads TGTGCCAGCAGTGAACGACAACCTAGCGGTTCCTACGAGCAGTACTTC. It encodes CASSERQPSGSYEQYF.

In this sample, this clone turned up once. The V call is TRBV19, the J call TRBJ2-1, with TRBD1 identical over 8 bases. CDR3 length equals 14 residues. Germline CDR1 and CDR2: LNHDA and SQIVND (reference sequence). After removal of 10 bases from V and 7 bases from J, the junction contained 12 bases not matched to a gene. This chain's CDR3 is CATETGEALNEQFF. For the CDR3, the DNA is TGTGCCACTGAGACAGGGGAGGCATTGAATGAGCAGTTCTTC. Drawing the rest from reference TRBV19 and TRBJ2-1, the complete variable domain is DGGITQSPKYLFRKEGQNVTLSCEQNLNHDAMYWYRQDPGQGLRLIYYSQIVNDFQKGDIAEGYSVSREKKESFPLTVTSAQKNPTAFYLCATETGEALNEQFFGPGTRLTVL.

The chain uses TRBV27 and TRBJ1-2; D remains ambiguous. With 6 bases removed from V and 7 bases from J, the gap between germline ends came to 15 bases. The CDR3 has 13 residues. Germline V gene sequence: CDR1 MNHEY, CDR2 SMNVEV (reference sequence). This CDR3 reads CASSSGSVLGYTF. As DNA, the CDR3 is TGTGCCAGCAGCTCCGGGTCAGTTCTTGGCTACACCTTC.

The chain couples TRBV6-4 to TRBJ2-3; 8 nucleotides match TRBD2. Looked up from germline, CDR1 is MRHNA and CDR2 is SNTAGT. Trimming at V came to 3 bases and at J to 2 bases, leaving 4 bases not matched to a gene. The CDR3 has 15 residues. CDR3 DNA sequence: TGTGCCAGCAGTGATATAGCGGGAACCACAGATACGCAGTATTTT. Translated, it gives CASSDIAGTTDTQYF.